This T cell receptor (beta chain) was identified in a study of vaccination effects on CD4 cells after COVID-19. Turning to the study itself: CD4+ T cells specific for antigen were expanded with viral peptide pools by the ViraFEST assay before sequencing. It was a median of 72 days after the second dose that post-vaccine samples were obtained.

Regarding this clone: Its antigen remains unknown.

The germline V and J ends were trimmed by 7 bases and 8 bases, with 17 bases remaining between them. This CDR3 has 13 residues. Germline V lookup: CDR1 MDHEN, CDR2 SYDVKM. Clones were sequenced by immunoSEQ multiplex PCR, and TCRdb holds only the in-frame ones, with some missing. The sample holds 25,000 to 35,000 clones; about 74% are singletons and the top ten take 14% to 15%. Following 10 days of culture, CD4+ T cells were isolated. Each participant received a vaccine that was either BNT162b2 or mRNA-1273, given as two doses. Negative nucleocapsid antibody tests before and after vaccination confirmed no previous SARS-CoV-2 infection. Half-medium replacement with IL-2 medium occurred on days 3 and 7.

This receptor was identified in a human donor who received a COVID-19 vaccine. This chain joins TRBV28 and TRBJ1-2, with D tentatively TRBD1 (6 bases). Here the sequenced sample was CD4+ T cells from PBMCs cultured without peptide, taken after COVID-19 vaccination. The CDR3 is CASNSPLQGGYTF. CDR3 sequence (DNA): TGTGCCAGCAATTCCCCCTTGCAGGGGGGCTACACCTTC.